This entry is about one T cell receptor beta chain. What it binds is unknown. This entry belongs to a study of cytomegalovirus exposure and HLA in healthy donors. The assay was immunoSEQ multiplex PCR, and TCRdb's table has in-frame clones only and misses some. The sample contains about 250,000 clones, about 90% of which appear only once. The V gene lost 3 bases and the J gene lost 4 bases, with 16 bases spanning the gap. The CDR3 covers 16 residues. Looked up from germline, CDR1 is LGHNA and CDR2 is YNFKEQ. Notes on the study in general: The investigators catalogued 164 TCR beta chains as cytomegalovirus-associated. Despite most TCR sequences being rare, some public TCRs occurred in many donors. In vitro work confirmed that a few CMV-associated chains recognize CMV antigens. High specificity and sensitivity for cytomegalovirus status were reported for the classifier.

The sample consisted of PBMCs. The chain couples TRBV4-2 to TRBJ1-3; D is uncertain. This sequence was found in a man between 18 and 35 years old in good health and CMV-seropositive. In DNA form, the CDR3 reads TGTGCCAGCAGCCAGCCAAACGCCAATGCAGGAAACACCATATATTTT. It is translated as CASSQPNANAGNTIYF.